This T cell receptor beta chain was documented in a study of early T cells in non-severe SARS-CoV-2 infection (TCRdb year 2021). The study in broad terms: Because TCR sequencing relied on bulk RNA taken from unsorted whole blood, pairing of alpha and beta chains was not possible. Overall study results and their limits: VDJdb matching was skewed toward anti-spike CD8 responses and likely underestimated virus-specific expansions by missing private and CD4 specificities.

V is trimmed back by 4 bases and J by 9 bases, and the junction contains 13 bases that no gene match accounts for. According to the germline V gene, CDR1 reads SGHTS and CDR2 reads YDEGEE. Spanning cysteine to phenylalanine, the CDR3 consists of 15 amino acids. The read is trimmed to its CDR3 DNA, 45 bases read in frame from base 1. In the case of this clonotype: Its binding antigen is unknown. It has no much larger one-base neighbor in the sample; base qualities were not kept.

The study was a case-control design nested within a healthcare worker cohort in London, UK, with weekly nasopharyngeal swab PCR tests and blood sampling. Healthcare workers were recruited during the week of the UK lockdown, between 23 and 31 March 2020, and followed weekly for up to about 15 weeks. Libraries came from 5' RACE. Instrument used: NextSeq 500. Unique molecular identifiers were attached to individual cDNA molecules in the TCR library protocol so that sequencing error and PCR bias could be corrected. Sequencing covered both TCR alpha and beta chains, and within each sample the abundances of alpha and beta sequences were tightly co-correlated. As for how the authors treated the data: V gene, J gene and CDR3 annotation of TCR sequences was performed with Decombinator V4. TCRs were defined as expanded if a significant change between any two time points was detected under a Poisson model with p below 0.0001. TCR abundances were normalised to the total number of TCRs sequenced per sample and were expressed as counts per million. TRAV1-2 paired with TRAJ12, TRAJ20 or TRAJ33 defined MAIT TCRs, while TRAV10 paired with TRAJ18 defined iNKT TCRs. VDJdb, accessed 1 November 2021, was searched for CMV, EBV and SARS-CoV-2 annotated TCRs, excluding TCRs annotated for multiple antigens. TCRdb reprocessing: public reads trimmed at Q25 with fastp, clones called with MiXCR, in-frame beta chains kept. For every CDR3 protein sequence, its rows merge into one entry that carries the most common genes and DNA. TCRdb, not the original authors, processed these V and J calls. Here the sample has roughly 75,000 distinct CDR3 sequences; about 16% occur a single time. Roughly 2.7% of the sample lies in the top ten.

The chain links TRBV5-8 with TRBJ2-1, with 7 bases matching TRBD2. The sequence derives from an adult who was a healthcare worker with PCR-confirmed SARS-CoV-2 infection or an uninfected control (not recorded which). Specimen: whole blood. The CDR3 reads CASSLWTRGGGEQFF. DNA sequence: TGTGCCAGCAGCCTGTGGACTAGGGGAGGAGGTGAGCAGTTCTTC.